The sequence of this T cell receptor beta chain was determined in a study of CD8 T cells in ankylosing spondylitis. Overall study results and limits: Significant enrichment of disease-linked clones was reported in matched ankylosing spondylitis synovial fluid. Disease-associated clonotypes exhibited CD8+ identity and were relatively infrequent in peripheral blood.

Construction of TCR beta libraries was performed using quantitative 5'-RACE with molecular barcodes. TCRdb called the 5' RACE reads again in MiXCR, with one record for every CDR3 protein. This sample yields about 340,000 distinct CDR3 sequences, of which 14% to 15% are seen a single time; less than 1.1% belongs to the top ten. Comments on this clonotype: What it binds is unknown.

The sequence was obtained from a male donor with ankylosing spondylitis or in good health (not recorded which). Sequences were obtained from blood, either unsorted or a sorted T cell fraction (not recorded which).

The CDR3 here is CASSLAAGGVTEAFF. The CDR3, as DNA: TGCGCCAGCAGCTTGGCAGCGGGGGGAGTCACTGAAGCTTTCTTT. The chain combines TRBV5-1 with TRBJ1-1, with a tentative D call TRBD1 (5 bases). Germline V CDR1 and CDR2: SGHRS, YFSETQ. V was clipped by 0 bases and J by 4 bases, with 13 bases between them. This CDR3 has 15 amino acids.